A single sample is the source of the 14 T cell receptor beta chains below, sequenced in a study of blood T cell repertoires in COVID-19. Measured with immunoSEQ multiplex PCR; TCRdb has only the in-frame clones, and not every one. The data show about 240,000 clones, about four fifths seen once. Sequencing was done on a sample of peripheral blood. The origin of the receptors is a young woman with acute or convalescent COVID-19.

This clone was counted a single time. J is TRBJ2-1 and V is TRBV19; the match to TRBD2 covers 8 bases. V was pared by 4 bases and J by 10 bases, with 9 bases of the junction left unmatched. CDR1 LNHDA and CDR2 SQIVND come from the germline V gene (reference sequence). This CDR3 is 14 amino acids long. The CDR3 DNA is TGTGCCAGTAGTACCGGGACTAGGGTTCGGGAGCAGTTCTTC. Its protein product is CASSTGTRVREQFF.

The CDR3 loop reads CATSDGSGGVAEQYF. The CDR3, as DNA: TGTGCCACCAGTGACGGTTCCGGGGGGGTTGCAGAGCAGTACTTC. The chain combines TRBV24-1 with TRBJ2-7; TRBD2 aligns across 8 bases. V gave up 4 bases and J gave up 7 bases; unmatched junction bases: 11. CDR3 length equals 15 residues. CDR1 is KGHDR and CDR2 is SFDVKD in the germline V gene.

The rearrangement uses TRBV5-6 and TRBJ1-3; maybe TRBD1 (5 bases). The CDR3 spans 14 residues. Germline V gives CDR1 SGHDT, CDR2 YYEEEE. The ends were cut back, 0 bases at V and 2 bases at J, with 6 bases in the middle. CDR3 bases: TGTGCCAGCAGCTTGGTAGGGGCTGGAAACACCATATATTTT. It specifies CASSLVGAGNTIYF.

This clone was counted between two and nine times. The gene calls are TRBV9 and TRBJ1-6; TRBD1 agrees at 10 bases. The CDR3 length is 14 residues. V lost 3 bases and J lost 9; bases outside the gene matches: 3. Germline CDR1 reads SGDLS; CDR2 reads YYNGEE. The CDR3 DNA is TGTGCCAGCAGCGGACAGGGGGCCAGTTCACCCCTCCACTTT. Encoded protein: CASSGQGASSPLHF.

The chain carries TRBV10-1 and TRBJ1-1; 7 bases are a match to TRBD1. CDR3 length equals 13 residues. V shed 9 bases, J shed 4 bases, and the junction held 8 bases outside the gene matches. CDR1 and CDR2 (germline): WNHNN, SYGVQD (reference sequence). CDR3 coding DNA: TGCGCCAGTAGACAGGGAGCGAGCACTGAAGCTTTCTTT. Protein product: CASRQGASTEAFF.

The V call is TRBV28, the J call TRBJ1-2; D is undetermined. V was cut by 3 bases and J by 0 bases, with 5 bases left in between. CDR1 is MDHEN, CDR2 SYDVKM, per germline. This CDR3 has 13 residues. CDR3 region: CASSFTANYGYTF. The CDR3 nucleotides read TGTGCCAGCAGTTTTACAGCTAACTATGGCTACACCTTC.

This chain links TRBV4-3 with TRBJ2-3; perhaps TRBD2 as D (6 bases). CDR1 and CDR2 (germline): LGHNA, YSLEER. The CDR3 sequence is 14 residues long. Trimming left V 5 bases short and J 4 bases short, with 13 bases between. CDR3 protein: CASSSRLGPDTQYF. The CDR3 bases are TGCGCCAGCAGCTCCCGACTAGGCCCAGATACGCAGTATTTT.

V is TRBV6-5 and J is TRBJ2-7, with no clear D. This CDR3 is built from 15 residues. The germline V gene encodes CDR1 MNHEY and CDR2 SVGAGI. Trimming removed 0 bases from V and 0 bases from J, with 9 bases in between. The CDR3 protein is CASSYSETASYEQYF. CDR3 DNA: TGTGCCAGCAGTTACTCGGAGACCGCCTCCTACGAGCAGTACTTC.

This clone was observed a few times. The rearrangement links TRBV3-1 (or the pseudogene TRBV3-2) to TRBJ2-3; TRBD2 aligns across 8 bases. Germline-derived CDR1 and CDR2 are LGHDT and YNNKEL (reference sequence). V was pared by 0 bases and J by 5 bases, with 4 bases of the junction left unmatched. The CDR3 is made up of 15 amino acids. The CDR3 is CASSQEAGAGDTQYF. The CDR3 DNA follows: TGTGCCAGCAGCCAAGAAGCGGGAGCCGGAGATACGCAGTATTTT.

J is TRBJ2-1 and V is TRBV30, with D possibly matching TRBD2 (6 bases). V was cut by 8 bases and J by 7 bases, with 12 bases left in between. This CDR3 is 11 amino acids long. Germline-derived CDR1 and CDR2 are GTSNPN and SVGIG (reference sequence). The chain's CDR3 is CAAAEGNEQFF. Written as DNA, the CDR3 is TGTGCCGCGGCGGAGGGAAATGAGCAGTTCTTC.

This clone was detected only once. The rearrangement links TRBV20-1 to TRBJ2-1; TRBD1 or TRBD2 may be the D gene (5 bases each). The germline V gene has CDR1 DFQATT and CDR2 SNEGSKA (reference sequence). The CDR3 contains 14 residues. Trimming removed 3 bases at V and 7 bases at J, with 16 bases between. CDR3 sequence: CSASGGVIGNEQFF. CDR3 sequence (DNA): TGCAGTGCTAGTGGGGGAGTGATTGGGAATGAGCAGTTCTTC.

The chain couples TRBV19 to TRBJ2-1; 8 positions match TRBD2. The length of the CDR3 is 14 residues. V lost 11 bases, J lost 6 bases, and 12 bases stayed unmatched. Germline V lookup: CDR1 LNHDA, CDR2 SQIVND (reference sequence). The CDR3 DNA sequence: TGTGCCTCTAAGGGTAGTAGCGGGATCAATGAGCAGTTCTTC. Translated: CASKGSSGINEQFF.

V gene TRBV5-1 combines with J gene TRBJ1-2, with 10 bases matching TRBD1. The CDR3 contains 14 residues. Germline CDR1 and CDR2: SGHRS and YFSETQ. The junction had 6 bases not matched to a gene; V was cut back by 6 bases and J by 4 bases. CDR3 loop: CASNRDRGGYGYTF. CDR3 sequence (DNA): TGCGCCAGCAACAGGGACAGGGGCGGCTATGGCTACACCTTC.

The V and J genes are TRBV6-2 or TRBV6-3 and TRBJ2-5; 8 positions agree with TRBD2. J gave up 5 bases and V 2 bases, and 7 bases lay outside the gene matches. The CDR3 is 15 amino acids. Germline V gives CDR1 MNHEY, CDR2 SVGEGT. The CDR3 here is CASSYPGLGGETQYF. DNA for the CDR3: TGTGCCAGCAGTTACCCGGGACTAGGGGGGGAGACCCAGTACTTC.